This TCR beta chain was sequenced in a study of T-cell memory formation after mild COVID-19. MiXCR, applied by TCRdb to the 5' RACE reads, yields one record per CDR3 protein. The profile covers approximately 260,000 distinct CDR3 sequences, with 16% appearing a single time and 22% taken by the ten largest. The germline V gene has CDR1 DFQATT and CDR2 SNEGSKA (reference sequence). The CDR3 is 14 amino acids. V was cut by 6 bases and J by 7 bases, with 19 bases left in between. Only a few counts were recorded for this clonotype. The source material was PBMCs or a T cell subset sorted from them (not recorded which). The chain is built from TRBV20-1 and TRBJ2-1; D remains unclear. This TCR was sampled from a young man who had mild COVID-19 (a few samples of this study predate the infection). Cell type and time point are not known. The CDR3 sequence is CSAEVGYGFNEQFF. The CDR3 bases are TGCAGTGCGGAAGTAGGGTACGGCTTTAATGAGCAGTTCTTC.